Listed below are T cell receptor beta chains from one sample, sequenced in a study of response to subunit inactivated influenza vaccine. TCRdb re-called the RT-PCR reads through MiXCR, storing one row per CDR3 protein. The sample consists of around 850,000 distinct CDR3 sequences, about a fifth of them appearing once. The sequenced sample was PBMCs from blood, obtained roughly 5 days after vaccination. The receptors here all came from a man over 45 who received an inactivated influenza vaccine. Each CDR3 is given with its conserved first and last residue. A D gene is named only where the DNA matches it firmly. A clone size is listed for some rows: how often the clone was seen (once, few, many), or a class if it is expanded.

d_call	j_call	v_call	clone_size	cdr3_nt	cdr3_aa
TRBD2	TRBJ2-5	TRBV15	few	TGTGCCACCAGCAGAGGAGCGGGAGGGCGGGGCGAGACCCAGTACTTC	CATSRGAGGRGETQYF
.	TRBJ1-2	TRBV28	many	TGTGCCAGCAGCGGGGACCGCCTCTATGGCTACACCTTC	CASSGDRLYGYTF
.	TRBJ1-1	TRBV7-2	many	TGTGCCAGCTTACCGGGACTCAACACTGAAGCTTTCTTT	CASLPGLNTEAFF
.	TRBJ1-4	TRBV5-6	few	TGTGCCAGCAGCTTCCCGGGAGATGAAAAACTGTTTTTT	CASSFPGDEKLFF
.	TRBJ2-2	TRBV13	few	TGTGCCAGCAGCTTCCGCCAGCGGGTCCCTGAGGGGGAGCTGTTTTTT	CASSFRQRVPEGELFF
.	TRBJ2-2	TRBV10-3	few	TGTGCCATCTCGCAAAACACCGGGGAGCTGTTTTTT	CAISQNTGELFF
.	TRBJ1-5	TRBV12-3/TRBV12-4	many	TGTGCCAGCAGTTTCGGGCGTAATCAGCCCCAGCATTTT	CASSFGRNQPQHF
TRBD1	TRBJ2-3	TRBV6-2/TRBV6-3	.	TGTGCCAGCAGTTACTCGAAATATTACGGGACAGAAATCACAGATACGCAGTATTTT	CASSYSKYYGTEITDTQYF
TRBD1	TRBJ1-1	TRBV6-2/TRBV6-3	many	TGTGCCAGCAGTTACCGACAGGGGAACACTGAAGCTTTCTTT	CASSYRQGNTEAFF
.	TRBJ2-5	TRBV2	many	TGTGCCAGCAGTCCCCCGGTCGAAGAGACCCAGTACTTC	CASSPPVEETQYF
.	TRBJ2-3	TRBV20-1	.	TGCAGTGCTAGCCGGGACTTCGCAGATACGCAGTATTTT	CSASRDFADTQYF
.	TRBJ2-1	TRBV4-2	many	TGTGCCAGCAGCCAATACGGGGTAAACAATGAGCAGTTCTTC	CASSQYGVNNEQFF
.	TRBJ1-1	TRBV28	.	TGTGCCAGCAGTAGGATACCGAACACTGAAGCTTTCTTT	CASSRIPNTEAFF
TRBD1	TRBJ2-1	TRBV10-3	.	TGTGCCATCAGTGGACAGGGTGATATGCAGTTCTTC	CAISGQGDMQFF
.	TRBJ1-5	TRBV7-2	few	TGTGCCAGCAGCCCCCAGCGAGGGGATCAGCCCCAGCATTTT	CASSPQRGDQPQHF
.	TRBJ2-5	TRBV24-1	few	TGTGCCACCAGTGGGGTCGACGGGCCAGGGGAGACCCAGTACTTC	CATSGVDGPGETQYF
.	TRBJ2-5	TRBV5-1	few	TGCGCCAGCAGCTCCCACCCAAGATCGGTGGAGACCCAGTACTTC	CASSSHPRSVETQYF
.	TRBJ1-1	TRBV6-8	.	TGTGCCAGTCCGGTTCAGTTGGCTGCCTCACCGAACACTGAAGCTTTCTTT	CASPVQLAASPNTEAFF
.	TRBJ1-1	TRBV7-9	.	TGTGCCAGCAGCTTAGGCGGTAGCTGGGAAGCTTTCTTT	CASSLGGSWEAFF
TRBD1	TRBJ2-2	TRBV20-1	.	TGCAGTGCTAATCCCGGGACAGGGGACACCGGGGAGCTGTTTTTT	CSANPGTGDTGELFF
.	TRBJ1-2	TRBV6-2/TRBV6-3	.	TGTGCCAGCAGTCGGTATGGGACGATTTCGACTTATGGCTACACCTTC	CASSRYGTISTYGYTF
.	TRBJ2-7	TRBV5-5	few	TGTGCCAGCAGAACCGACACCGGCCCTTCCAACTACGAGCAGTACTTC	CASRTDTGPSNYEQYF
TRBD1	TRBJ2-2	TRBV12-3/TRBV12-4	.	TGTGCCAGCAGTTTAGGGGACAGGAAATACACCGGGGAGCTGTTTTTT	CASSLGDRKYTGELFF
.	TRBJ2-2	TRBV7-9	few	TGTGCCAGCAGCTTAGCAGGGTCGAGCACCGGGGAGCTGTTTTTT	CASSLAGSSTGELFF
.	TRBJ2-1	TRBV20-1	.	TGCAGTGCTAGAGGGAGTGGCAGGGTATCCTACAATGAGCAGTTCTTC	CSARGSGRVSYNEQFF
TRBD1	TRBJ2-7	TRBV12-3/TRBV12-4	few	TGTGCCAGCAGTTCCGGGACAGGACTCCACGAGCAGTACTTC	CASSSGTGLHEQYF
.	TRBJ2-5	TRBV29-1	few	TGCAGCGTTGAGGCGGGGTCCGCGAAAGAGACCCAGTACTTC	CSVEAGSAKETQYF
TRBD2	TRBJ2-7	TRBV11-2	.	TGTGCCAGCAGCTTATGGGTCGGGGGGGACGAGCAGTACTTC	CASSLWVGGDEQYF
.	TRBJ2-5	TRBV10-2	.	TGCGCCAGTAGGGACTGGGGCGCCCAAGAGACCCAGTACTTC	CASRDWGAQETQYF
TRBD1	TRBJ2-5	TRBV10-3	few	TGTGCCATCAGTGAGAGATTATTGTTGGGGACAGGGATGAGGGAGACCCAGTACTTC	CAISERLLLGTGMRETQYF
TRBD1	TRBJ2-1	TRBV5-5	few	TGTGCCAGCAGCAAATGGACAGGGGGCGATTTCAATGAGCAGTTCTTC	CASSKWTGGDFNEQFF
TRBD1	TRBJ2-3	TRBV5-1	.	TGCGCCAGCAGCACAACCGGGACAGCCACAGATACGCAGTATTTT	CASSTTGTATDTQYF
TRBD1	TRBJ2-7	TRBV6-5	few	TGTGCCAGCAGTTACCGGGACAGGGGTAACTACGAGCAGTACTTC	CASSYRDRGNYEQYF
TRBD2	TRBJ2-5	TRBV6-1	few	TGTGCCAGCAGTGAAGCGGGAGGACAACGACTCCGCGGGAGGCCCCCGAACTTC	CASSEAGGQRLRGRPPNF
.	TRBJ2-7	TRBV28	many	TGTGCCAGCAGTTTACTTGCCCTCAACTCAAGGGGGGAGCAGTACTTC	CASSLLALNSRGEQYF
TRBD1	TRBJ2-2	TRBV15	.	TGTGCCACCAGAGGGAGAGACAGGGTCACCGGGGAGCTGTTTTTT	CATRGRDRVTGELFF
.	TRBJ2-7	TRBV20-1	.	TGCAGTGCTAGTGATAGCGGACGCTCCTACGAGCAGTACTTC	CSASDSGRSYEQYF
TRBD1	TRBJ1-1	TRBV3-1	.	TGTGCCAGCAGCCTACGGACAGGCACGAACACTGAAGCTTTCTTT	CASSLRTGTNTEAFF
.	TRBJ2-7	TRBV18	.	TGTGCCAGCTCACCACCCAACAGGGCCTACGAGCAGTACTTC	CASSPPNRAYEQYF
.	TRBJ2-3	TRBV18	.	TGTGCCAGCTCACCACGGACGGAGTGGGGCACAGATACGCAGTATTTT	CASSPRTEWGTDTQYF
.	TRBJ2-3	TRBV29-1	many	TGCAGCGCTGGAGAGGCCTTGGAGTTTGATACGCAGTATTTT	CSAGEALEFDTQYF
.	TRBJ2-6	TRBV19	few	TGTGCCAGTAGTCGACCCTCGGGGGCCAACGTCCTGACTTTC	CASSRPSGANVLTF
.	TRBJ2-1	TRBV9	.	TGTGCCAGCAGCGCGGATCCTAGCTCCTACAATGAGCAGTTCTTC	CASSADPSSYNEQFF